The 27 T cell receptor beta chains below come from one sample, sequenced in a study of T cell changes during pregnancy in multiple sclerosis. Sequenced by immunoSEQ multiplex PCR; TCRdb stores in-frame clones only, minus some. The data hold more than 35,000 clones, with around 89% observed a single time. Material: CD8+ T cells from peripheral blood mononuclear cells, obtained after pregnancy. These receptors were obtained from a female donor in good health, enrolled as a control in a pregnancy study.

The V gene is TRBV4-1, the J gene TRBJ1-1; D remains ambiguous. Trimming cost V 1 base and J 1 base, with 10 bases left between them. CDR3 length equals 15 residues. Germline V gene sequence: CDR1 MGHRA, CDR2 YSYEKL. Written as DNA, the CDR3 is TGCGCCAGCAGCCAAGTCGAACGGGGGAACACTGAAGCTTTCTTT. This gives the protein CASSQVERGNTEAFF.

By share, this clone counts as medium-sized. The CDR3 reads CASSPPWRQAQETQYF. The CDR3 region has the DNA TGTGCCAGCTCACCACCGTGGCGACAGGCACAAGAGACCCAGTACTTC. The chain carries TRBV18 and TRBJ2-5; D is perhaps TRBD1 (6 bases). Germline V gives CDR1 KGHSH, CDR2 LQKENI. Trimming stripped 0 bases from V and 2 bases from J, with 13 bases between. The CDR3 sequence is 16 residues long.

CDR3 sequence reads: CASSTGSRGEPQHF. The CDR3 coding sequence is TGTGCCAGCAGTACGGGGAGCCGGGGGGAGCCCCAGCATTTT. The chain combines TRBV6-5 with TRBJ1-5, with D possibly TRBD1 on 5 matching bases. V was cut by 5 bases and J by 8 bases, with 16 bases left in between. CDR1 and CDR2 (germline): MNHEY, SVGAGI. The CDR3 covers 14 residues.

The chain employs TRBV28 and TRBJ1-2; no clear D. Trimming left V 6 bases short and J 1 base short, with 12 bases between. The CDR3 is 14 residues long. In germline, CDR1 is MDHEN, CDR2 SYDVKM. The CDR3 DNA is TGTGCCAGCAGCTCAGCGGAACGTAACTATGGCTACACCTTC. Its protein is CASSSAERNYGYTF.

The chain links TRBV4-3 to TRBJ1-2; 7 bases map to TRBD1. Germline V gene data show CDR1 as LGHNA and CDR2 as YSLEER. The V segment lost 2 bases and the J segment 8 bases; nucleotides outside the gene matches: 14. The CDR3 totals 16 residues. The DNA of the CDR3 is TGCGCCAGCAGCCAAACGCTACAGGGGACCGTGGGGGGCTACACCTTC. This gives the protein CASSQTLQGTVGGYTF.

The CDR3 spells CASSLDPETQYF. CDR3 nucleotide sequence: TGTGCCAGCAGCTTAGATCCGGAGACCCAGTACTTC. This chain uses TRBV11-2 with TRBJ2-5; D gene ambiguous. This CDR3 comprises 12 residues. V dropped 0 bases and J dropped 5 bases, with 4 bases sitting between them. The germline CDR1 and CDR2 sequences are SGHAT and FQNNGV.

The chain couples TRBV12-5 to TRBJ1-1; D gene ambiguous. The germline gives CDR1 LGHNT, CDR2 FRNRAP. Trimming removed 3 bases at V and 4 bases at J, with 6 bases between. This CDR3 is 12 amino acids long. CDR3 DNA sequence: TGTGCTAGTGGTTTAGGAGTCACTGAAGCTTTCTTT. Protein: CASGLGVTEAFF. The variable domain in full, completed from reference TRBV12-5 and TRBJ1-1, reads DARVTQTPRHKVTEMGQEVTMRCQPILGHNTVFWYRQTMMQGLELLAYFRNRAPLDDSGMPKDRFSAEMPDATLATLKIQPSEPRDSAVYFCASGLGVTEAFFGQGTRLTVV.

The rearrangement joins TRBV7-9 to TRBJ1-5; D ambiguous. V was clipped by 8 bases and J by 4 bases, with 15 bases between them. Germline CDR1 is SEHNR and CDR2 is FQNEAQ (reference sequence). The CDR3 extends over 14 amino acids. In nucleotides, the CDR3 is TGTGCCAGCCGGAGCGCGGGTAATAATCAGCCCCAGCATTTT. It translates to CASRSAGNNQPQHF.

The chain employs TRBV4-3 and TRBJ2-2, with D uncertain. The CDR3 extends over 15 amino acids. V dropped 1 base and J dropped 5 bases, with 11 bases sitting between them. CDR1 is LGHNA and CDR2 is YSLEER in the germline V gene. The CDR3 nucleotides are TGCGCCAGCAGCCAAGGGCAGGCAGTTACCGGGGAGCTGTTTTTT. Encoded protein: CASSQGQAVTGELFF.

The V call is TRBV19, the J call TRBJ2-7, with a weak D call TRBD1 (6 bases). The CDR3 covers 13 residues. In germline, CDR1 is LNHDA, CDR2 SQIVND (reference sequence). Trimming removed 5 bases at V and 1 base at J, with 9 bases between. The CDR3 DNA is TGTGCCAGTAGTCTCGACAGGTCCTACGAGCAGTACTTC. Residues: CASSLDRSYEQYF.

Only a few counts were recorded for this clone. This rearrangement joins TRBV19 to TRBJ2-7; possible D gene TRBD2, 7 bases. Germline V gene sequence: CDR1 LNHDA, CDR2 SQIVND (reference sequence). This CDR3 is 13 amino acids long. Trimming shortened V by 8 bases and J by 2 bases, and 13 bases separated the two germline ends. The CDR3 DNA is TGTGCCAGTGGGAGGGGGTCAGCCTACGAGCAGTACTTC. Protein: CASGRGSAYEQYF.

This clone was counted a single time. The chain couples TRBV5-1 to TRBJ2-2, with unresolved D. Per germline, CDR1 SGHRS and CDR2 YFSETQ. This CDR3 contains 13 residues. Trimming left V 0 bases short and J 6 bases short, with 6 bases between. This CDR3 reads CASSLVGSGELFF. DNA of the CDR3: TGCGCCAGCAGCTTGGTTGGCTCCGGGGAGCTGTTTTTT.

The rearrangement links TRBV4-1 to TRBJ1-4; 8 bases agree with TRBD1. Germline trimming cut 1 base from V and 7 bases from J; bases unmatched to any gene: 14. This CDR3 spans 18 amino acids. From germline, CDR1 is MGHRA and CDR2 YSYEKL. In DNA form, the CDR3 reads TGCGCCAGCAGCCAAGGGGCGGTCAGGGGGCGCCGGGGTGAAAAACTGTTTTTT. Amino acids: CASSQGAVRGRRGEKLFF.

The chain recombines TRBV27 with TRBJ2-1; TRBD2 matches at 7 bases. Germline loops: CDR1 MNHEY, CDR2 SMNVEV (reference sequence). J lost 0 bases, V lost 10 bases, and 6 bases had no gene match. This CDR3 region has 14 residues. CDR3 amino acids: CATGGSSSYNEQFF. The DNA for the CDR3 is TGTGCCACGGGGGGAAGTAGCTCCTACAATGAGCAGTTCTTC.

The rearrangement uses TRBV7-6 and TRBJ1-1, with 10 bases lining up with TRBD1. Germline lookup yields CDR1 SGHVS and CDR2 FNYEAQ. V was clipped by 5 bases and J by 0 bases; unmatched bases: 3. The CDR3 length is 15 residues. The CDR3 bases are TGTGCCAGCAGCCCGGGACAGGGGTTGAACACTGAAGCTTTCTTT. Protein: CASSPGQGLNTEAFF.

The rearrangement uses TRBV6-4 and TRBJ1-6, with TRBD1 as a possible D gene (5 bases). This CDR3 is 13 amino acids long. Trimming shortened V by 6 bases and J by 7 bases, and 10 bases separated the two germline ends. Per the germline V gene, CDR1 is MRHNA and CDR2 is SNTAGT. CDR3 amino acids: CASRTDSNSPLHF. CDR3 nucleotide sequence: TGTGCCAGCAGGACAGACAGCAATTCACCCCTCCACTTT.

This chain links TRBV27 with TRBJ2-3; D is unresolved. Germline CDR1 is MNHEY and CDR2 is SMNVEV (reference sequence). V shed 6 bases and J shed 9 bases, with 16 bases lying between them. The CDR3 runs 13 residues. The CDR3 region is CASRPWSEETQYF. DNA for the CDR3: TGTGCCAGCAGGCCCTGGTCAGAGGAGACGCAGTATTTT.

J is TRBJ2-1 and V is TRBV11-3; perhaps TRBD2 as D (7 bases). This CDR3 has 16 amino acids. Germline CDR1 is SGHNT and CDR2 is YENEEA. The V end was cut by 1 base, the J end by 5 bases, with 15 bases between. For the CDR3, the DNA is TGTGCCAGCAGCTTAGCCGGGGGGCTGGCGCACAATGAGCAGTTCTTC. Its translation is CASSLAGGLAHNEQFF.

In this sample, this clone turned up a few times. The rearrangement joins TRBV6-5 to TRBJ1-1; D is ambiguous. CDR1 MNHEY and CDR2 SVGAGI come from the germline V gene. The V end was cut by 8 bases, the J end by 0 bases, with 10 bases between. This CDR3 has 13 amino acids. The CDR3: CASFHSLNTEAFF. In nucleotides, the CDR3 is TGTGCCAGCTTTCACTCTTTGAACACTGAAGCTTTCTTT.

This clone was seen just once. The genes are TRBV7-9 and TRBJ1-2; possible D gene TRBD1, 5 bases. Trimming left V 5 bases short and J 5 bases short, with 15 bases between. Germline loops: CDR1 SEHNR, CDR2 FQNEAQ (reference sequence). The CDR3 covers 14 residues. Here the CDR3 DNA reads TGTGCCAGCAGCCGTCCCGGGACTCAGTATGGCTACACCTTC. This translates into CASSRPGTQYGYTF.

The chain uses TRBV15 and TRBJ2-5; 8 bases are a match to TRBD1. Germline V gene lookup returns CDR1 LNHNV and CDR2 YYDKDF (reference sequence). J lost 3 bases, V lost 2 bases, and 8 bases had no gene match. The CDR3 has 16 residues. Here the CDR3 DNA reads TGTGCCACCAGCAGACGGGGCAGGGGGCTTGAAGAGACCCAGTACTTC. Translation: CATSRRGRGLEETQYF.

The V and J genes are TRBV9 and TRBJ1-1; TRBD1 aligns across 9 bases. The CDR3 sequence is 15 residues long. V gave up 2 bases and J gave up 5 bases; unmatched junction bases: 7. In germline, CDR1 is SGDLS, CDR2 YYNGEE. The CDR3 region is CASSVLGQGGTEAFF. The CDR3 coding sequence is TGTGCCAGCAGCGTCCTGGGACAGGGTGGGACTGAAGCTTTCTTT.

This clone was recorded once. This chain connects TRBV27 to TRBJ1-2; D uncertain. V lost 0 bases and J lost 0, with 8 bases in between. The CDR3 consists of 15 residues. In germline, CDR1 is MNHEY, CDR2 SMNVEV (reference sequence). The CDR3 is CASSLSIEANYGYTF. In DNA form, the CDR3 reads TGTGCCAGCAGTTTATCGATAGAAGCTAACTATGGCTACACCTTC.

The rearrangement uses TRBV9 and TRBJ1-1; the D is unclear. Germline-derived CDR1 and CDR2 are SGDLS and YYNGEE. V lost 2 bases and J 0 bases, leaving 5 bases between the germline ends. The CDR3 is 13 amino acids. This CDR3 reads CASSVNLNTEAFF. DNA for the CDR3: TGTGCCAGCAGCGTGAACTTGAACACTGAAGCTTTCTTT.

The chain joins TRBV11-2 to TRBJ2-1, with D possibly matching TRBD2 (6 bases). V lost 5 bases and J lost 0, with 11 bases in between. CDR1 is SGHAT and CDR2 is FQNNGV in the germline V gene. The CDR3 has 15 amino acids. The chain's CDR3 is CASSAAGSSYNEQFF. For the CDR3, the DNA is TGTGCCAGCAGCGCCGCGGGAAGCTCCTACAATGAGCAGTTCTTC.

This clone was counted once. This chain joins TRBV27 and TRBJ2-3, with 8 bases lining up with TRBD2. Unmatched junction bases numbered 12, after V lost 5 bases and J lost 2 bases. The CDR3 is 17 residues long. Germline CDR1 reads MNHEY; CDR2 reads SMNVEV (reference sequence). DNA for the CDR3: TGTGCCAGCAGTACCCGGGGGGGCAGCATTTACACAGATACGCAGTATTTT. Its protein product is CASSTRGGSIYTDTQYF.

The V gene is TRBV23-1, the J gene TRBJ1-2; weak D call: TRBD1 (6 bases). TRBV23-1 is an open reading frame whose function is uncertain. V was cut by 4 bases and J by 0 bases, with 12 bases left in between. There are 15 residues in the CDR3. The CDR3 coding sequence is TGCGCCAGCAGTCCCGTAGGGGGAACTAACTATGGCTACACCTTC. This gives the protein CASSPVGGTNYGYTF.